These 32 T cell receptor beta chains share one sample of origin, sequenced in a study of cytomegalovirus exposure and HLA in healthy donors. With 60 Vbeta and 13 Jbeta primers, the PCR was carried out. TCRdb keeps only in-frame clones here, not all; method: immunoSEQ multiplex PCR. The sample has fewer than 100,000 clones; more than 70% are singletons. Specimen: PBMCs. All receptors come from a male donor in good health and CMV-seropositive.

The chain carries TRBV14 and TRBJ2-5, with D possibly being TRBD1 (6 bases). The CDR3 extends over 15 amino acids. V was cut by 3 bases and J by 5 bases, with 16 bases left in between. CDR1 is SGHDN, CDR2 FVKESK, per germline. The CDR3 loop is CASSHKGAQGETQYF. CDR3 in DNA: TGTGCCAGCAGCCATAAAGGGGCGCAGGGGGAGACCCAGTACTTC.

The J gene is TRBJ2-3, the V gene TRBV5-4; 7 bases fit TRBD2. Trimming at V came to 3 bases and at J to 0 bases, leaving 4 bases not matched to a gene. CDR3 size: 15 residues. The germline gives CDR1 SGHNT, CDR2 YYREEE (reference sequence). The CDR3 spells CASSSGRDSTDTQYF. For the CDR3, the DNA is TGTGCCAGCAGCTCGGGGAGGGACAGCACAGATACGCAGTATTTT.

V usage is TRBV27 and J usage is TRBJ1-4; 7 bases map to TRBD1. With 5 bases clipped from V and 8 bases from J, the junction kept 17 bases outside the gene matches. CDR1 and CDR2 from the germline V gene are MNHEY and SMNVEV (reference sequence). The CDR3 sequence is 17 residues long. The CDR3 is CASSPLLGGRGPEKLFF. As DNA, the CDR3 is TGTGCCAGCAGTCCATTATTGGGGGGTAGGGGGCCCGAAAAACTGTTTTTT.

On this clone itself: The sample carries other DNA sequences with the same CDR3. The V gene is TRBV5-1, the J gene TRBJ1-1; TRBD1 matches 7 bases. With V trimmed by 2 bases and J by 3 bases, 4 bases remained unmatched. The CDR3 has 14 residues. Per the germline V gene, CDR1 is SGHRS and CDR2 is YFSETQ. Here the CDR3 DNA reads TGCGCCAGCAGCTTAGCAGGGGGTTACACTGAAGCTTTCTTT. Its protein product is CASSLAGGYTEAFF.

V is TRBV7-6 and J is TRBJ2-7; maybe TRBD1 (7 bases). The CDR3 is 15 residues long. The germline gives CDR1 SGHVS, CDR2 FNYEAQ. The V end was cut by 1 base, the J end by 3 bases, with 13 bases between. In DNA form, the CDR3 reads TGTGCCAGCAGCTTAGAGACAGGGACTTACTACGAGCAGTACTTC. Encoded protein: CASSLETGTYYEQYF.

This clone was seen a few times. V and J are TRBV18 and TRBJ1-1, with unresolved D. V lost 2 bases and J lost 1, with 5 bases in between. The germline V gene has CDR1 KGHSH and CDR2 LQKENI. The CDR3 is 13 amino acids. CDR3 nucleotides: TGTGCCAGCTCACCATCCCAGAACACTGAAGCTTTCTTT. Encoded protein: CASSPSQNTEAFF.

The genes are TRBV19 and TRBJ1-1; D uncertain. Germline loops: CDR1 LNHDA, CDR2 SQIVND (reference sequence). The CDR3 runs 13 residues. V lost 9 bases and J lost 0, with 11 bases in between. CDR3 DNA sequence: TGTGCCAGCCGAGGGCTCATGAACACTGAAGCTTTCTTT. Translated: CASRGLMNTEAFF.

The chain has TRBV9 and TRBJ1-1; possibly TRBD1 for D (5 bases). V was trimmed by 3 bases and J by 4 bases, leaving 16 bases between them. Germline lookup yields CDR1 SGDLS and CDR2 YYNGEE. The CDR3 is 15 residues long. CDR3 residues: CASSAGSSGGTEAFF. CDR3 nucleotide sequence: TGTGCCAGCAGCGCCGGGTCGTCGGGGGGCACTGAAGCTTTCTTT.

This sequence joins TRBV7-2 and TRBJ2-7; TRBD2 matches 12 bases. This CDR3 has 15 amino acids. V shed 6 bases, J shed 4 bases, and the junction held 7 bases outside the gene matches. CDR1 is SGHTA and CDR2 is FQGNSA in the germline V gene. In DNA form, the CDR3 reads TGTGCCAGCAGTTCCCCGACTAGCGGGAGTTACGAGCAGTACTTC. This sequence encodes CASSSPTSGSYEQYF.

The rearrangement links TRBV30 to TRBJ1-2, with 8 nucleotides matching TRBD1. CDR1 is GTSNPN, CDR2 SVGIG, per germline (reference sequence). This CDR3 region has 14 residues. V gave up 2 bases and J gave up 8 bases; unmatched junction bases: 10. In DNA, the CDR3 is TGTGCCTGGAGTACCTCAGGGGGCTTGCGGGGCTACACCTTC. Protein sequence: CAWSTSGGLRGYTF.

V and J are TRBV19 and TRBJ1-2; perhaps TRBD1 as D (5 bases). This CDR3 contains 14 residues. In germline, CDR1 is LNHDA, CDR2 SQIVND (reference sequence). Between the trimmed V and J ends, which lost 4 bases and 6 bases, there was a span of 15 bases. The CDR3 here is CASSTPGGGNGYTF. For the CDR3, the DNA is TGTGCCAGTAGTACCCCCGGGGGAGGGAATGGCTACACCTTC.

The chain employs TRBV7-8 and TRBJ1-2, with TRBD1 matching 10 bases. J was trimmed by 6 bases and V by 3 bases; bases with no gene match: 16. Germline CDR1 and CDR2: SGHVS and FQNEAQ. The CDR3 runs to 18 residues. The CDR3 nucleotides are TGTGCCAGCAGCTTGCTACTCCGTGGGGACAGGGGAGGCGATGGCTACACCTTC. Residues: CASSLLLRGDRGGDGYTF.

The chain uses TRBV7-6 and TRBJ2-2, with TRBD2 identical over 10 bases. J gave up 7 bases and V 4 bases, and 6 bases lay outside the gene matches. Germline-derived CDR1 and CDR2 are SGHVS and FNYEAQ. The CDR3 is 15 amino acids. CDR3 loop: CASSSSGGAGGELFF. The CDR3 coding sequence is TGTGCCAGCAGCTCAAGCGGGGGGGCAGGCGGGGAGCTGTTTTTT.

The chain is built from TRBV6-1 and TRBJ1-5, with 7 bases aligning to TRBD1. V lost 2 bases, J lost 2 bases, and 0 bases stayed unmatched. The CDR3 sequence is 14 residues long. Germline V CDR1 and CDR2: MNHNS, SASEGT. The chain's CDR3 is CASSEQGGNQPQHF. CDR3 sequence (DNA): TGTGCCAGCAGTGAACAGGGGGGCAATCAGCCCCAGCATTTT.

The J gene is TRBJ2-3, the V gene TRBV30, with D perhaps matching TRBD2 (6 bases). V dropped 0 bases and J dropped 3 bases, with 10 bases sitting between them. CDR1 is GTSNPN, CDR2 SVGIG, per germline (reference sequence). This CDR3 region has 14 residues. DNA for the CDR3: TGTGCCTGGAGTGTAGGGCGGGGAACAGATACGCAGTATTTT. Its translation: CAWSVGRGTDTQYF.

This clone has more than one count but fewer than ten. This sequence joins TRBV7-6 and TRBJ2-1; 10 bases map to TRBD2. This CDR3 region has 18 residues. Germline CDR1 reads SGHVS; CDR2 reads FNYEAQ. V trimming: 1 base; J trimming: 4 bases; junction bases outside the gene matches: 10. The CDR3 DNA reads TGTGCCAGCAGCTTAGGCGTCCCCCAGCGGGGGGGATACAATGAGCAGTTCTTC. Its protein is CASSLGVPQRGGYNEQFF.

The chain couples TRBV7-2 to TRBJ2-7; 12 bases agree with TRBD2. Germline V gene data show CDR1 as SGHTA and CDR2 as FQGNSA. The CDR3 runs 17 residues. The V segment lost 2 bases and the J segment 0 bases; nucleotides outside the gene matches: 5. The CDR3 nucleotides are TGTGCCAGCAGCTTACTAGCGGGGGGGCTTAACTCCTACGAGCAGTACTTC. Protein product: CASSLLAGGLNSYEQYF.

The J gene is TRBJ1-1, the V gene TRBV6-5; D gene ambiguous. The ends were cut back, 0 bases at V and 1 base at J, with 9 bases in the middle. The CDR3 runs 15 residues. The germline V gene has CDR1 MNHEY and CDR2 SVGAGI. The CDR3 sequence is CASSYSRVPNTEAFF. CDR3 nucleotides: TGTGCCAGCAGTTACTCCCGGGTTCCGAACACTGAAGCTTTCTTT.

Only a few counts were recorded for this clone. The genes are TRBV19 and TRBJ1-1; D gene unclear. In germline, CDR1 is LNHDA, CDR2 SQIVND (reference sequence). V was trimmed by 5 bases and J by 8 bases, leaving 9 bases between them. The length of the CDR3 is 11 residues. The CDR3 region is CASSGPGEAFF. The CDR3 DNA sequence: TGTGCCAGTAGTGGTCCGGGGGAAGCTTTCTTT.

The chain couples TRBV4-1 to TRBJ1-5; D is unresolved. The CDR3 covers 15 residues. Germline V gives CDR1 MGHRA, CDR2 YSYEKL. V gave up 5 bases and J gave up 1 base, with 12 bases separating them. CDR3 sequence (DNA): TGCGCCAGCAGCTTTAGTGGGCAGAGCAATCAGCCCCAGCATTTT. Its translation is CASSFSGQSNQPQHF.

This chain joins TRBV5-1 and TRBJ2-1; 8 bases match TRBD2. This CDR3 contains 15 residues. Germline assignment: CDR1 SGHRS and CDR2 YFSETQ. Trimming cost V 4 bases and J 0 bases; bases outside gene matches: 3. The CDR3 DNA reads TGCGCCAGCAGCCCAAGCGGGAGCTCCTACAATGAGCAGTTCTTC. Encoded protein: CASSPSGSSYNEQFF.

V usage is TRBV28 and J usage is TRBJ1-1; no clear D. V was shortened by 5 bases and J by 6 bases, with 16 bases between the two germline ends. The CDR3 sequence is 14 residues long. Germline CDR1 MDHEN, CDR2 SYDVKM. The CDR3 DNA reads as TGTGCCAGCAGTCCCCAGACTCTAAGAGCTGAAGCTTTCTTT. Amino acid sequence: CASSPQTLRAEAFF.

The rearrangement links TRBV27 to TRBJ2-2; possibly TRBD1 for D (6 bases). This CDR3 region has 14 residues. Trimming stripped 2 bases from V and 6 bases from J, with 10 bases between. Germline CDR1 is MNHEY and CDR2 is SMNVEV (reference sequence). The CDR3 spells CASSLTGYPGELFF. In DNA, the CDR3 is TGTGCCAGCAGTTTAACAGGGTACCCCGGGGAGCTGTTTTTT.

A remark on this clone: The sample contains more than one DNA sequence encoding this CDR3. V gene TRBV9 combines with J gene TRBJ2-7; 7 nucleotides match TRBD1. CDR1 is SGDLS, CDR2 YYNGEE, per germline. V was clipped by 2 bases and J by 4 bases; unmatched bases: 6. This CDR3 contains 14 residues. The CDR3 DNA reads TGTGCCAGCAGCGTGGCAGGGGGAACTTACGAGCAGTACTTC. As protein: CASSVAGGTYEQYF.

The chain links TRBV27 to TRBJ2-5; possible D gene TRBD1, 5 bases. This CDR3 is 14 amino acids long. V gave up 6 bases and J gave up 4 bases, with 15 bases separating them. Germline V CDR1 and CDR2: MNHEY, SMNVEV (reference sequence). In DNA form, the CDR3 reads TGTGCCAGCAGCACCCTGGGGCCTGGAGAGACCCAGTACTTC. Its protein product is CASSTLGPGETQYF.

This clone was seen just once. The chain joins TRBV2 to TRBJ1-3, with D uncertain. The V end was cut by 2 bases, the J end by 4 bases, with 6 bases between. CDR3 size: 13 residues. Germline CDR1 and CDR2: SNHLY and FYNNEI. CDR3 loop: CASSEFMGNTIYF. The CDR3 nucleotides read TGTGCCAGCAGTGAATTTATGGGAAACACCATATATTTT.

The chain recombines TRBV6-5 with TRBJ2-7; 7 nucleotides line up with TRBD1. V trimming: 6 bases; J trimming: 5 bases; junction bases outside the gene matches: 13. The V gene's germline CDR1 is MNHEY and CDR2 SVGAGI. The CDR3 totals 15 residues. Here the CDR3 reads CASRDVRQGYHEQYF. CDR3 DNA: TGTGCCAGCAGAGACGTTCGACAGGGTTACCACGAGCAGTACTTC.

This chain joins TRBV15 and TRBJ2-7; 9 nucleotides align to TRBD1. The CDR3 has 14 residues. Trimming at V came to 8 bases and at J to 0 bases, leaving 5 bases not matched to a gene. Germline loops: CDR1 LNHNV, CDR2 YYDKDF (reference sequence). The chain's CDR3 is CATRKGQGSYEQYF. In nucleotides, the CDR3 is TGTGCCACCCGAAAGGGACAGGGCTCCTACGAGCAGTACTTC. The whole variable domain, filled in from reference TRBV15 and TRBJ2-7, reads DAMVIQNPRYQVTQFGKPVTLSCSQTLNHNVMYWYQQKSSQAPKLLFHYYDKDFNNEADTPDNFQSRRPNTSFCFLDIRSPGLGDTAMYLCATRKGQGSYEQYFGPGTRLTVT.

This chain connects TRBV2 to TRBJ2-1, with 10 nucleotides matching TRBD2. Trimming took 3 bases from V and 8 from J; bases not matched to a gene: 16. This CDR3 is built from 18 residues. CDR1 is SNHLY and CDR2 is FYNNEI in the germline V gene. The CDR3 reads CASSDPAGWLAGVDEQFF. CDR3 in DNA: TGTGCCAGCAGTGACCCCGCTGGCTGGCTAGCGGGAGTCGATGAGCAGTTCTTC.

The V call is TRBV18, the J call TRBJ2-2; D may be TRBD1 (6 bases). CDR3 size: 17 residues. Deletions cut 1 base from V and 5 bases from J, with 17 bases between. In germline, CDR1 is KGHSH, CDR2 LQKENI. In nucleotides, the CDR3 is TGTGCCAGCTCACCACTAGTGAGACAGGCGTTGACCGGGGAGCTGTTTTTT. It is translated as CASSPLVRQALTGELFF.

The V call is TRBV27, the J call TRBJ1-2, with a tentative D call TRBD1 (6 bases). Germline V gene sequence: CDR1 MNHEY, CDR2 SMNVEV (reference sequence). The CDR3 contains 13 residues. V was pared by 3 bases and J by 4 bases, with 9 bases between. CDR3 DNA sequence: TGTGCCAGCAGTTTCGGACAGTCCTATGGCTACACCTTC. Translating gives CASSFGQSYGYTF.

The chain employs TRBV2 and TRBJ2-7; 9 bases line up with TRBD1. V lost 6 bases and J lost 0; bases outside the gene matches: 6. The CDR3 loop spans 15 amino acids. The germline V gene has CDR1 SNHLY and CDR2 FYNNEI. The CDR3 here is CASSRTGESSYEQYF. The CDR3 DNA is TGTGCCAGCAGCAGGACAGGGGAGAGCTCCTACGAGCAGTACTTC.